This entry features one T cell receptor (beta chain) sequence. Its antigen is not known. One end of the junction fails to match germline, which may point to a read error. The length of the CDR3 is 13 residues. CDR1 and CDR2 (germline): SNHLY, FYNNEI. This record belongs to a study of cytomegalovirus exposure and HLA in healthy donors. Study conclusions and caveats: The authors excluded some V segments, including TRBV6-2 and TRBV6-3, as indistinguishable. A later analysis by the authors found several of the most significant clusters apparently linked to common viral pathogens.

Amplification used 60 Vbeta primers and 13 Jbeta primers. Generated by immunoSEQ multiplex PCR, the TCRdb table keeps only in-frame clones and is missing some. The data hold more than 90,000 clones, with around 77% observed a single time. V is TRBV2 and J is TRBJ2-1, with 12 bases that match TRBD2. The clonotype comes from a female donor in good health and CMV-seronegative. Sequenced material: PBMCs. The CDR3 region has the DNA TGTGCCAGCGGGCGGAGACTAGCGGGGGACGGTGTCTTC. Amino acid sequence: CASGRRLAGDGVF.